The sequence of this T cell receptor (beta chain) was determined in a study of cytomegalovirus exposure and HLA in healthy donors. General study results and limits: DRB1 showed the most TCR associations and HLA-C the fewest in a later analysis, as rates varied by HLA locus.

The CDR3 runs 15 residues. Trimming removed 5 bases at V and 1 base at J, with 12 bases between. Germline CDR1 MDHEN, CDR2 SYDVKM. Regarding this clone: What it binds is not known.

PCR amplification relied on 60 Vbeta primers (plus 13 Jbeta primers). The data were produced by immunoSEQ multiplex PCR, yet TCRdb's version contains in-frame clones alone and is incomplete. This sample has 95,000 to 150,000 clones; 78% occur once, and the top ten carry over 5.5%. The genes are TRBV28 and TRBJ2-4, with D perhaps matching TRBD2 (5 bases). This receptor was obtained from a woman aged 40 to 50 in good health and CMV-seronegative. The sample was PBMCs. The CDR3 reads CASSRWEWAKNIQYF. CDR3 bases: TGTGCCAGCAGTAGGTGGGAGTGGGCCAAAAACATTCAGTACTTC.